The 13 T cell receptor beta chains below were found in one sample sequenced in a study of regulatory T cells in long-lasting Graves disease. For TCR beta, libraries came from iRepertoire HTBI primers and Arm-PCR of CDR3 regions. TCRdb ran MiXCR on the multiplex PCR reads and lists one entry per CDR3 protein. The data contain about 320,000 distinct CDR3 sequences, 18% of them seen just once; the ten biggest clones take up less than 40%. Time point defined: newly diagnosed GD, antithyroid drugs for less than 3 months. The TCR library used RNA extracted from PBMCs. Sample: peripheral blood mononuclear cells (PBMCs), taken at new diagnosis, from a patient treated with antithyroid drugs. The receptor set was obtained from a female donor with Graves disease.

In this sample, this clonotype turned up many times. The chain uses TRBV19 and TRBJ1-5, with a possible D match to TRBD1 (5 bases). From germline, CDR1 is LNHDA and CDR2 SQIVND (reference sequence). The V end was cut by 4 bases, the J end by 7 bases, with 11 bases between. CDR3 length: 13 amino acids. The CDR3 sequence: CASSNQGRQPQHF. CDR3 nucleotides: TGTGCCAGTAGTAACCAGGGTAGGCAGCCCCAGCATTTT.

This clonotype showed up many times. V and J are TRBV20-1 and TRBJ2-7; D gene uncertain. With 6 bases removed from V and 2 bases from J, the gap between germline ends came to 11 bases. CDR1 DFQATT and CDR2 SNEGSKA come from the germline V gene (reference sequence). This CDR3 contains 12 residues. The CDR3 loop reads CSAQKRPYEQYF. The CDR3 DNA follows: TGCAGTGCCCAGAAAAGACCCTACGAGCAGTACTTC.

This clonotype was detected ten times or more. The genes are TRBV6-4 and TRBJ2-3; maybe TRBD2 (6 bases). Germline V CDR1 and CDR2: MRHNA, SNTAGT. The CDR3 length is 13 residues. V lost 3 bases and J lost 4, with 8 bases in between. CDR3 residues: CASSEGEADTQYF. CDR3 sequence (DNA): TGTGCCAGCAGTGAGGGGGAGGCAGATACGCAGTATTTT.

This clonotype was seen ten or more times. The gene calls are TRBV20-1 and TRBJ2-1, with 13 bases matching TRBD2. This CDR3 spans 15 amino acids. Losses at the gene ends were 4 bases for V and 7 bases for J; bases not matched to a gene: 7. Germline assignment: CDR1 DFQATT and CDR2 SNEGSKA (reference sequence). The CDR3 coding sequence is TGCAGTGCTACGCTCGGGACTAGCGGGATTAATGAGCAGTTCTTC. This translates into CSATLGTSGINEQFF.

At least ten counts were recorded for this clonotype. The rearrangement links TRBV6-2 or TRBV6-3 to TRBJ2-3; TRBD2 matches at 10 bases. V lost 6 bases and J lost 6; bases outside the gene matches: 9. Looked up from germline, CDR1 is MNHEY and CDR2 is SVGEGT. The CDR3 totals 15 residues. The DNA of the CDR3 is TGTGCCAGCAGGAGCCCTAGCGGGAGTCGGGATACGCAGTATTTT. Protein: CASRSPSGSRDTQYF.

In the case of this clonotype: Given a much more abundant clone one base away, this may be a read error. The chain uses TRBV4-2 and TRBJ1-1; D gene unclear. The CDR3 loop spans 15 amino acids. Germline V gene sequence: CDR1 LGHNA, CDR2 YNFKEQ. With 4 bases removed from V and 4 bases from J, the gap between germline ends came to 16 bases. The CDR3 sequence is CASSPLLGSLTEAFF. CDR3 DNA sequence: TGTGCCAGCAGCCCCTTGCTGGGCTCCCTCACTGAAGCTTTCTTT.

This clonotype is a singleton in its sample. The V call is TRBV6-1, the J call TRBJ1-1; maybe TRBD1 (6 bases). This CDR3 contains 14 residues. The germline V and J ends were trimmed by 8 bases and 0 bases, with 13 bases remaining between them. Germline V gene lookup returns CDR1 MNHNS and CDR2 SASEGT. CDR3 bases: TGTGCCAGCGCCCTCAGGGGCCTGAACACTGAAGCTTTCTTT. Its translation: CASALRGLNTEAFF.

Ten or more counts support this clonotype. The V and J genes are TRBV12-3 or TRBV12-4 and TRBJ2-2; TRBD2 matches 7 bases. With V trimmed by 2 bases and J by 5 bases, 5 bases remained unmatched. The CDR3 is 15 amino acids. The CDR3 spells CASSLRGSITGELFF. CDR3 coding DNA: TGTGCCAGCAGTTTACGCGGGAGTATTACCGGGGAGCTGTTTTTT.

The rearrangement joins TRBV10-2 to TRBJ2-7; D is unclear. The CDR3 sequence is 11 residues long. The V gene lost 4 bases and the J gene lost 7 bases, with 8 bases spanning the gap. CDR1 is WSHSY, CDR2 SAAADI, per germline. The CDR3 protein is CASSAVGEQYF. The CDR3 nucleotides read TGCGCCAGCAGTGCGGTAGGGGAGCAGTACTTC.

This clonotype occurred a few times. The chain is built from TRBV29-1 and TRBJ2-1; D is unclear. CDR1 is SQVTM, CDR2 ANQGSEA, per germline. The CDR3 is made up of 14 amino acids. The V end was cut by 4 bases, the J end by 7 bases, with 17 bases between. CDR3 sequence (DNA): TGCAGCGTTGCATCGCAGGCTTATAGGAATGAGCAGTTCTTC. Translated, it gives CSVASQAYRNEQFF.

There are many counts of this clonotype. The CDR3 loop is CSARDSGTWGQETQYF. The CDR3 DNA reads TGCAGTGCTAGAGATAGCGGGACCTGGGGCCAAGAGACCCAGTACTTC. The chain employs TRBV20-1 and TRBJ2-5; 8 bases are shared with TRBD2. Trimming at V came to 0 bases and at J to 1 base, leaving 7 bases not matched to a gene. The CDR3 contains 16 residues. Germline assignment: CDR1 DFQATT and CDR2 SNEGSKA (reference sequence).

The chain combines TRBV3-1 with TRBJ1-2, with 8 bases lining up with TRBD1. The length of the CDR3 is 16 residues. Germline CDR1 is LGHDT and CDR2 is YNNKEL (reference sequence). The V and J ends lost 0 bases and 4 bases, in that order; junction bases with no gene match: 7. CDR3 region: CASSQDGGQGAYGYTF. CDR3 in DNA: TGTGCCAGCAGCCAAGATGGCGGACAGGGTGCCTATGGCTACACCTTC.

This clonotype has just a few counts. This sequence joins TRBV10-2 and TRBJ2-5; the match to TRBD2 covers 10 bases. The germline CDR1 and CDR2 sequences are WSHSY and SAAADI. The CDR3 extends over 15 amino acids. Trimming at V came to 6 bases and at J to 0 bases, leaving 4 bases not matched to a gene. CDR3 in DNA: TGCGCCAGCAGATCCGGGACTAGCGACCAAGAGACCCAGTACTTC. Its translation is CASRSGTSDQETQYF.